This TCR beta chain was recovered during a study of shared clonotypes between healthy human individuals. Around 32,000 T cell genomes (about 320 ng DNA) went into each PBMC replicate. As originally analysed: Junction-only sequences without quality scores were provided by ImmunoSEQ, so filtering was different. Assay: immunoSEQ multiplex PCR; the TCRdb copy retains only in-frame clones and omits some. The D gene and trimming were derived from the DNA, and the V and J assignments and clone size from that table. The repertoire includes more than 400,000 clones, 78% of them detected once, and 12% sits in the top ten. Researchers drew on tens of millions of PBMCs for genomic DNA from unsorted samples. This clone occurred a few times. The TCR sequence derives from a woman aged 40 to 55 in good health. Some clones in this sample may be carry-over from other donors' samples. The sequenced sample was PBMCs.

The CDR3 is CASSQWSRSGNTIYF. For the CDR3, the DNA is TGCGCCAGCAGCCAATGGTCCCGCTCTGGAAACACCATATATTTT. The chain is built from TRBV4-3 and TRBJ1-3, with unresolved D. This CDR3 comprises 15 residues. The V gene's germline CDR1 is LGHNA and CDR2 YSLEER. V was pared by 2 bases and J by 0 bases, with 8 bases between.